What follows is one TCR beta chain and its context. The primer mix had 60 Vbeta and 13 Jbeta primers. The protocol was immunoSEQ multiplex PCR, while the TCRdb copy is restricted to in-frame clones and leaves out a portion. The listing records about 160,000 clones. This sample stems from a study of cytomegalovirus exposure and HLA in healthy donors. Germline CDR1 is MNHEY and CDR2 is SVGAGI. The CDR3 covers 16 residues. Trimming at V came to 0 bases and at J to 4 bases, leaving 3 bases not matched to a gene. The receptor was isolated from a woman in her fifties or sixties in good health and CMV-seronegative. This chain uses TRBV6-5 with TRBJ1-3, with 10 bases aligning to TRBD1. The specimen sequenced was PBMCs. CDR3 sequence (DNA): TGTGCCAGCAGTTACTCGGGACAGGGGACGGGAAACACCATATATTTT. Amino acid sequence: CASSYSGQGTGNTIYF.